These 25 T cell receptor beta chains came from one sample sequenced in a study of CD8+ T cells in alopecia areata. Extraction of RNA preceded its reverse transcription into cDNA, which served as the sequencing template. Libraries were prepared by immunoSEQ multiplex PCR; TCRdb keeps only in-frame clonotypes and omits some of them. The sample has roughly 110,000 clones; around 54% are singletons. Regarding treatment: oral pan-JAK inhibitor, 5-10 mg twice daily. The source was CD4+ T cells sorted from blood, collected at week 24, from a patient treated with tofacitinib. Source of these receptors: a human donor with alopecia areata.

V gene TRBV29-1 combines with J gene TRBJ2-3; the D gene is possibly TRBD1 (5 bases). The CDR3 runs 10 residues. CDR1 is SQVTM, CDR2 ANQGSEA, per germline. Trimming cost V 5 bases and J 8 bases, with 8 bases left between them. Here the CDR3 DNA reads TGCAGCGTTCAGGGCATTACGCAGTATTTT. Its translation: CSVQGITQYF.

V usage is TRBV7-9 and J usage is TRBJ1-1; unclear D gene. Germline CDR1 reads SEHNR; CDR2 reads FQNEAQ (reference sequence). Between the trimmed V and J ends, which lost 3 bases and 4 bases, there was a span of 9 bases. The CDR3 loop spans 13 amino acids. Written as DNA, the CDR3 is TGTGCCAGCAGCTTCCCGGGTGGCACTGAAGCTTTCTTT. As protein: CASSFPGGTEAFF.

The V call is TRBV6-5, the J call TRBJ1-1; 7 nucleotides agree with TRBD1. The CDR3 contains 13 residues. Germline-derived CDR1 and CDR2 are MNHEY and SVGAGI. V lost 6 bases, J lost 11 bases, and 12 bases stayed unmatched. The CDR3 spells CASRTPSRDSAFF. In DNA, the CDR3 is TGTGCCAGCAGAACCCCATCCCGGGACAGCGCTTTCTTT.

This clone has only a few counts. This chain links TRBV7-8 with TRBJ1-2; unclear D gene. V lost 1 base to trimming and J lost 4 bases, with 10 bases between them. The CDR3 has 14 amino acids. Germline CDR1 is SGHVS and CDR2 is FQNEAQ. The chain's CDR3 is CASSLVGRSYGYTF. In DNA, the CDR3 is TGTGCCAGCAGCTTAGTAGGCCGGAGCTATGGCTACACCTTC.

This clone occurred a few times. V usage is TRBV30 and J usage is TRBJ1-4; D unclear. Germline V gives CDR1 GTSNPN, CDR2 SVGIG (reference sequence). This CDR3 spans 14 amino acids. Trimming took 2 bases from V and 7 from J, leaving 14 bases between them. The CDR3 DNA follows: TGTGCCTGGAGTCGGAAGGGAGGCGTTGAAAAACTGTTTTTT. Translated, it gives CAWSRKGGVEKLFF.

The CDR3 loop is CASSVISGGYNEQFF. Written as DNA, the CDR3 is TGTGCCAGCAGTGTTATCAGCGGGGGCTACAATGAGCAGTTCTTC. The chain has TRBV2 and TRBJ2-1, with 8 bases identical to TRBD2. J was trimmed by 3 bases and V by 4 bases; bases with no gene match: 5. The CDR3 has 15 residues. In germline, CDR1 is SNHLY, CDR2 FYNNEI.

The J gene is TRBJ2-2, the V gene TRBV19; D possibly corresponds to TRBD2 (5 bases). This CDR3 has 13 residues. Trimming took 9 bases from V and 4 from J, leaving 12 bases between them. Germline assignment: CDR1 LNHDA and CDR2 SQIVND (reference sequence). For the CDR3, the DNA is TGTGCCAGCCGGGATCTTGCCACCGGGGAGCTGTTTTTT. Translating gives CASRDLATGELFF.

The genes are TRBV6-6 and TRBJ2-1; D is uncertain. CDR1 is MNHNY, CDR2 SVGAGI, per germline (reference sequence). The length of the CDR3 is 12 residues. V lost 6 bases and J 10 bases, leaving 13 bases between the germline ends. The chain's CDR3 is CASRPTVGEQFF. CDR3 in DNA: TGTGCCAGCAGACCGACCGTGGGGGAGCAGTTCTTC.

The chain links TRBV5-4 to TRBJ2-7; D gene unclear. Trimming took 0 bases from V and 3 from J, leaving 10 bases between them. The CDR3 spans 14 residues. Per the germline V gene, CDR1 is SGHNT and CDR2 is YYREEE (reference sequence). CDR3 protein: CASSLGPDVYEQYF. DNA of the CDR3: TGTGCCAGCAGCTTGGGGCCGGACGTCTACGAGCAGTACTTC. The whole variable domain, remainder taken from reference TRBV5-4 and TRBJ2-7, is ETGVTQSPTHLIKTRGQQVTLRCSSQSGHNTVSWYQQALGQGPQFIFQYYREEENGRGNFPPRFSGLQFPNYSSELNVNALELDDSALYLCASSLGPDVYEQYFGPGTRLTVT.

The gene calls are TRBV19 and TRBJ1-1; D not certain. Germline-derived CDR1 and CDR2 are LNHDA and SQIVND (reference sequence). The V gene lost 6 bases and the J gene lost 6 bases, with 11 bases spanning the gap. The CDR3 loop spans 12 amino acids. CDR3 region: CASRGGRPEAFF. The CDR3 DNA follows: TGTGCCAGTAGGGGAGGGAGACCTGAAGCTTTCTTT.

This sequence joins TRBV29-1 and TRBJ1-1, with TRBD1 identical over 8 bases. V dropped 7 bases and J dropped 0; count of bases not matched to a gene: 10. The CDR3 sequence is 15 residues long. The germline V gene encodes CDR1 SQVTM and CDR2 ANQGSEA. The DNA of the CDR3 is TGCAGCGCACCGGACAGGGACAAAATGAACACTGAAGCTTTCTTT. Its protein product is CSAPDRDKMNTEAFF.

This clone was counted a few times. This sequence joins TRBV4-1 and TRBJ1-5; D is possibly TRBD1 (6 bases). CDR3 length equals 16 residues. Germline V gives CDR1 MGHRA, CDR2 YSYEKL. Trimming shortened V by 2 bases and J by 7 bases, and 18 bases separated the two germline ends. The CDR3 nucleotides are TGCGCCAGCAGCCAACCGGGACAAACAAAGGGGCAGCCCCAGCATTTT. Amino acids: CASSQPGQTKGQPQHF.

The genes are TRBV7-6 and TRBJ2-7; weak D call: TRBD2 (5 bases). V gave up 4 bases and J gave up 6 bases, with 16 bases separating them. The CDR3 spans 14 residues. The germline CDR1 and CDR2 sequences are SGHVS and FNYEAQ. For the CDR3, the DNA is TGTGCCAGCAGCTCCACGACCCCGGCGGGCGAGCAGTACTTC. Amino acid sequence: CASSSTTPAGEQYF.

CDR3 DNA: TGTGCCAGCAGCCGCAGAGACGAGCAGTACTTC. Protein product: CASSRRDEQYF. The V call is TRBV7-8, the J call TRBJ2-7; D gene ambiguous. There are 11 residues in the CDR3. CDR1 and CDR2 (germline): SGHVS, FQNEAQ. Between the trimmed V and J ends, which lost 5 bases and 5 bases, there was a span of 7 bases.

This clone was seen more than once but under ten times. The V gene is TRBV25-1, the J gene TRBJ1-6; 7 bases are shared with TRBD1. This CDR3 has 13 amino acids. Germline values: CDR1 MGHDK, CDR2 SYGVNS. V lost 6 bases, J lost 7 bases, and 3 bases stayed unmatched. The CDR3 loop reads CASRGQRNSPLHF. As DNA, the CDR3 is TGTGCCAGCAGGGGACAGCGCAATTCACCCCTCCACTTT.

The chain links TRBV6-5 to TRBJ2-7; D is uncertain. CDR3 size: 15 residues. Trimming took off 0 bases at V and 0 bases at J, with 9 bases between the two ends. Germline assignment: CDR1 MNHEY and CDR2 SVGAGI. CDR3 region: CASSYSISSSYEQYF. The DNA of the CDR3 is TGTGCCAGCAGTTACTCGATCAGTTCCTCCTACGAGCAGTACTTC.

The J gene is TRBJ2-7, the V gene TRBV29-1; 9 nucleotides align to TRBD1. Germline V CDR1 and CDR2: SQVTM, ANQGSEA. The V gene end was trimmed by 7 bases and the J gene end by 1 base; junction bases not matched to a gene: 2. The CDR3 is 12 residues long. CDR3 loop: CSAGQGSYEQYF. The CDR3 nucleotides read TGCAGCGCAGGACAGGGGTCCTACGAGCAGTACTTC.

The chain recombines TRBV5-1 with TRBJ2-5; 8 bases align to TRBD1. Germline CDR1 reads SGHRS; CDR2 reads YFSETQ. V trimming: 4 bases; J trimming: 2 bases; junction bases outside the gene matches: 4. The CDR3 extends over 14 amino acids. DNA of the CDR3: TGCGCCAGCAGCCTGCGGGACAGGCAAGAGACCCAGTACTTC. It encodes CASSLRDRQETQYF.

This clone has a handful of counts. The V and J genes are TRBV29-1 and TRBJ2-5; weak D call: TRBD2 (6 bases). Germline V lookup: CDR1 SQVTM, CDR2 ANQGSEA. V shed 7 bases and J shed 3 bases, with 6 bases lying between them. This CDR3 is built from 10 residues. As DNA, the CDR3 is TGCAGCGGCGGGGAAGAGACCCAGTACTTC. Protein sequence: CSGGEETQYF.

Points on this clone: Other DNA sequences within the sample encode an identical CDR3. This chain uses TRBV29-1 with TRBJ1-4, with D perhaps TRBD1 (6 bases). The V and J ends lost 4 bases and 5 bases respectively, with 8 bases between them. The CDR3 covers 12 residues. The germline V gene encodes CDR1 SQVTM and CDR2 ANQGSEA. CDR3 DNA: TGCAGCGTTGGAGGGGGAAATGAAAAACTGTTTTTT. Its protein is CSVGGGNEKLFF.

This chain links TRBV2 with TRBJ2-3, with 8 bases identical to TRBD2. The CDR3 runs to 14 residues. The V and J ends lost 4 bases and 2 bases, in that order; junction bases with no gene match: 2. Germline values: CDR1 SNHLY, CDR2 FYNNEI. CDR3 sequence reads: CASSVSGATDTQYF. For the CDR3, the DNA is TGTGCCAGCAGTGTTAGCGGGGCCACAGATACGCAGTATTTT.

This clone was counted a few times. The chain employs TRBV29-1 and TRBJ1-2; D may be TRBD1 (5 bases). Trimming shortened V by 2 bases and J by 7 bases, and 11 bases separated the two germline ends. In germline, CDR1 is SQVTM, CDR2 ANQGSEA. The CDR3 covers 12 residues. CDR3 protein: CSVESPGTGYTF. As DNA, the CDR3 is TGCAGCGTTGAATCCCCAGGGACTGGCTACACCTTC.

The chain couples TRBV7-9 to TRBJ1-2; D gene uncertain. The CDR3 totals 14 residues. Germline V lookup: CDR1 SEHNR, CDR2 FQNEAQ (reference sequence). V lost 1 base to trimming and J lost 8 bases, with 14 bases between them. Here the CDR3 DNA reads TGTGCCAGCAGCTTAGATCTCCTCCCCCGGGGCTACACCTTC. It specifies CASSLDLLPRGYTF.

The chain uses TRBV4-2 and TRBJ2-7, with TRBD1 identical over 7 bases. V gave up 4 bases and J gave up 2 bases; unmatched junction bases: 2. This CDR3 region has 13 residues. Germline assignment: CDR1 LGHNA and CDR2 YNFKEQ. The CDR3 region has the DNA TGTGCCAGCAGCCGGGGACAGACCTACGAGCAGTACTTC. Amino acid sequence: CASSRGQTYEQYF.

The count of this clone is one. CDR3 region: CASRPGTESTGELFF. CDR3 coding DNA: TGCGCCAGCAGACCCGGGACGGAAAGTACCGGGGAGCTGTTTTTT. V gene TRBV5-1 combines with J gene TRBJ2-2; either TRBD1 or TRBD2 may fit D (5 bases each). The CDR3 spans 15 residues. CDR1 is SGHRS and CDR2 is YFSETQ in the germline V gene. V gave up 5 bases and J gave up 5 bases, with 16 bases separating them.